This TCR beta chain was observed in a study of human T cells and chemical hapten exposure. Time point meaning: patch test 1, 2 weeks after DPC sensitization. The sample's treatment: therapeutic diphenylcyclopropenone sensitization with weekly scalp DPC. The CDR3 is 15 residues long. CDR1 and CDR2 (germline): SGHRS, YFSETQ. V was cut by 4 bases and J by 4 bases, with 17 bases left in between. In TCRdb, the RACE reads were re-called with MiXCR into one record per CDR3 protein. This repertoire shows around 75,000 distinct CDR3 sequences, about an eighth found once; its top ten account for roughly 3.6%. The sequencing here drew on whole blood, taken in connection with sensitization to the hapten diphenylcyclopropenone (DPC). The gene calls are TRBV5-1 and TRBJ1-1; maybe TRBD1 (5 bases). This TCR was recovered from a woman in her fifties or sixties with alopecia areata. Some clones in this sample may be carry-over from other donors' samples. The CDR3 DNA reads TGCGCCAGCAGCAGAGAGGCAGGGCGAGGCACTGAAGCTTTCTTT. It codes for CASSREAGRGTEAFF.